The rows below give T cell receptor beta chains drawn from one sample of a study of cytomegalovirus exposure and HLA in healthy donors. The protocol was immunoSEQ multiplex PCR, while the TCRdb copy is restricted to in-frame clones and leaves out a portion. This table holds some 130,000 clones, about 70% found once. The sample taken for sequencing was PBMCs. These receptors all come from a middle-aged man in good health and CMV-seronegative. The CDR3 runs from the conserved cysteine through the conserved F or W. The order of the fields is J gene, V gene, D gene, clone size, CDR3 DNA, CDR3 protein. The D gene is left open where the match is weak. Not all rows give a size; the values are once, few, many and, for expanded clones, a class.

TRBJ2-3 | TRBV5-1 | TRBD2 | . | TGCGCCAGCAGCGCTAGCGGGTTGGAAGATACGCAGTATTTT | CASSASGLEDTQYF
TRBJ2-3 | TRBV10-3 | . | . | TGTGCCATCAGTGTAGGGGCAGACCGAGATACGCAGTATTTT | CAISVGADRDTQYF
TRBJ2-7 | TRBV6-5 | . | . | TGTGCCAGCAGCCGGGAGGCAGGGGCCTACGAGCAGTACTTC | CASSREAGAYEQYF
TRBJ2-3 | TRBV5-1 | TRBD2 | . | TGCGCCAGCAGCTGGCGGACTAGCGCCACAGATACGCAGTATTTT | CASSWRTSATDTQYF
TRBJ2-5 | TRBV6-5 | TRBD1 | . | TGTGCCAGCAGCCCGGGGGGACAGGGAGGGGAGACCCAGTACTTC | CASSPGGQGGETQYF
TRBJ2-2 | TRBV27 | . | . | TGTGCCAGCAGCCCAGCGGTACGGGGGGAGCTGTTTTTT | CASSPAVRGELFF
TRBJ2-3 | TRBV5-4 | TRBD1 | . | TGTGCCAGCAGCTTGGAAATTGGGACAGGGACCACAGATACGCAGTATTTT | CASSLEIGTGTTDTQYF
TRBJ2-1 | TRBV7-2 | . | . | TGTGCCAGCAGCTTGGGGCAGGGTGCGGGATACAATGAGCAGTTCTTC | CASSLGQGAGYNEQFF
TRBJ2-2 | TRBV6-4 | TRBD1 | . | TGTGCCAGCAGTCCGACAGGGGCGAACACCGGGGAGCTGTTTTTT | CASSPTGANTGELFF
TRBJ1-1 | TRBV5-4 | . | . | TGTGCCAGCAGCTTACCACCAGGGCAACCCAAGGAAGCTTTCTTT | CASSLPPGQPKEAFF
TRBJ1-4 | TRBV29-1 | . | . | TGCAGCGTTGACCTAGGAGGGGCGGGTGAAAAACTGTTTTTT | CSVDLGGAGEKLFF
TRBJ2-7 | TRBV15 | . | . | TGTGCCACCGCCGGACAGCCGTCCTACGAGCAGTACTTC | CATAGQPSYEQYF
TRBJ1-4 | TRBV5-1 | TRBD1 | . | TGCGCCAGCAGCTTCCACGGGACAGGGTATGAAAAACTGTTTTTT | CASSFHGTGYEKLFF
TRBJ1-2 | TRBV5-4 | . | . | TGTGCCAGCAGCCCTAGCCAGGTCGCTAACTATGGCTACACCTTC | CASSPSQVANYGYTF
TRBJ2-7 | TRBV18 | TRBD1 | few | TGTGCCAGCTCAGATCCGGGACAGGGAGGCCACGAGCAGTACTTC | CASSDPGQGGHEQYF
TRBJ2-3 | TRBV5-4 | TRBD2 | . | TGTGCCAGCAGCTCCCCGGGAAGCGGGGGGACCCCTCGAGACACAGATACGCAGTATTTT | CASSSPGSGGTPRDTDTQYF
TRBJ1-6 | TRBV10-3 | . | . | TGTGCCATCAGTGGGGGGCGGACCGGGGATTCACCCCTCCACTTT | CAISGGRTGDSPLHF
TRBJ2-1 | TRBV2 | TRBD1 | . | TGTGCCAGCAGTGAGGGACAGGGATACAATGAGCAGTTCTTC | CASSEGQGYNEQFF
TRBJ2-1 | TRBV5-8 | TRBD1 | . | TGTGCCAGCAGCTTCCAGGGGGCGAGTGAGCAGTTCTTC | CASSFQGASEQFF
TRBJ1-2 | TRBV23-1 | . | once | TGCGCCAGCAGTTGCCCAGGGTGGGGAAACTATGGCTACACCTTC | CASSCPGWGNYGYTF
TRBJ1-5 | TRBV7-2 | . | . | TGTGCCAGCGGCCAAGTACAGGGCGAGGGAATGGATAGCAATCAGCCCCAGCATTTT | CASGQVQGEGMDSNQPQHF
TRBJ1-1 | TRBV13 | . | . | TGTGCCAGCAGCTTAGCTAGGGGTACTGAAGCTTTCTTT | CASSLARGTEAFF
TRBJ1-2 | TRBV5-1 | TRBD1 | few | TGCGCCAGCAGCCTTGACAGGGCTAACTATGGCTACACCTTC | CASSLDRANYGYTF
TRBJ2-6 | TRBV7-3 | TRBD1 | . | TGTGCCAGCAGCCCCGGACAGGGGGCATTTATCTCTGGGGCCAACGTCCTGACTTTC | CASSPGQGAFISGANVLTF
TRBJ2-3 | TRBV7-3 | . | . | TGTGCCAGCAGCTTAATGGTGGGAGAGGCAGATACGCAGTATTTT | CASSLMVGEADTQYF
TRBJ2-1 | TRBV29-1 | TRBD1 | . | TGCAGCGTATCCGGGACAGGGTCCTACAATGAGCAGTTCTTC | CSVSGTGSYNEQFF
TRBJ2-3 | TRBV25-1 | . | . | TGTGCAGGGGCCGGGGGTGGCACAGATACGCAGTATTTT | CAGAGGGTDTQYF
TRBJ2-2 | TRBV18 | TRBD2 | . | TGTGCCAGCTCACCACCTGGGGCGGGAGACACCGGGGAGCTGTTTTTT | CASSPPGAGDTGELFF
TRBJ2-7 | TRBV11-2 | TRBD2 | once | TGTGCCAGCAGCCCCCGGGGGGAACTATACGAGCAGTACTTC | CASSPRGELYEQYF
TRBJ2-7 | TRBV7-9 | TRBD2 | . | TGTGCCAGCAGCTTAGCGGGACTAGCGGGGTACGAGCAGTACTTC | CASSLAGLAGYEQYF
TRBJ2-1 | TRBV11-2 | . | . | TGTGCCAGCAGCTCCGGGACAAAGCAGTTCTTC | CASSSGTKQFF
TRBJ1-2 | TRBV7-9 | . | . | TGTGCCAGCAGCTTAGCGAGGGATGGCTACACCTTC | CASSLARDGYTF
TRBJ2-7 | TRBV7-8 | TRBD2 | few | TGTGCCAGCACCGAACGCGTGGGGGGGTCCTACGAGCAGTACTTC | CASTERVGGSYEQYF
TRBJ2-2 | TRBV30 | TRBD1 | . | TGTGCCTGGAGTGTACTGACAGGGGGCGCCTGGGAGACCGGGGAGCTGTTTTTT | CAWSVLTGGAWETGELFF
TRBJ1-2 | TRBV19 | TRBD1 | . | TGTGCCAGTAGTGACAGGGGGTCTGTAAACTATGGCTACACCTTC | CASSDRGSVNYGYTF
TRBJ2-3 | TRBV5-4 | TRBD2 | . | TGTGCCAGCAGCCCCGGGGGGGTTAAGGTGGCAGATACGCAGTATTTT | CASSPGGVKVADTQYF
TRBJ2-7 | TRBV9 | . | . | TGTGCCAGCAGCGTAACAGGGTCCGAGGGCTACGAGCAGTACTTC | CASSVTGSEGYEQYF
TRBJ2-2 | TRBV6-1 | . | once | TGTGCCAGCGTCGGACAGTACACCGGGGAGCTGTTTTTT | CASVGQYTGELFF
TRBJ2-2 | TRBV5-4 | . | . | TGTGCCAGCAGCTTGGCCCTTACTGGAGGGGCGGGCACCGGGGAGCTGTTTTTT | CASSLALTGGAGTGELFF
TRBJ2-3 | TRBV5-1 | . | . | TGCGCCAGCAGCTTGGTGGGGGACTTTGCAGATACGCAGTATTTT | CASSLVGDFADTQYF
TRBJ1-6 | TRBV9 | . | few | TGTGCCAGCAGCGTAGGACTAAGCTCCTATAATTCACCCCTCCACTTT | CASSVGLSSYNSPLHF
TRBJ1-1 | TRBV6-1 | . | . | TGTGCCAGCAGGAAAGCCCCTGGAGGCACTGAAGCTTTCTTT | CASRKAPGGTEAFF
TRBJ2-4 | TRBV21-1 | . | . | TGTGCCAGCAGCACACAAGGGACAGGGGCCGGTGAACTAGCCAAAAACATTCAGTACTTC | CASSTQGTGAGELAKNIQYF
TRBJ2-5 | TRBV2 | TRBD2 | . | TGTGCCAGCAGTTCGTACGGGGGAGGGGAAGAGACCCAGTACTTC | CASSSYGGGEETQYF
TRBJ2-7 | TRBV29-1 | TRBD2 | . | TGCAGCGTTGGGGAAAGCGGGAGCTACGAGCAGTACTTC | CSVGESGSYEQYF
TRBJ2-1 | TRBV5-6 | TRBD2 | . | TGTGCCAGCAGCCCGACCCCGGGACTAGAGATGTTCTTC | CASSPTPGLEMFF
TRBJ1-1 | TRBV15 | TRBD1 | . | TGTGCCACCAGCAGAGATCGGACAGGGCTGACGGGCACTGAAGCTTTCTTT | CATSRDRTGLTGTEAFF
TRBJ1-2 | TRBV7-3 | TRBD1 | . | TGTGCCAGCAGCGAAAGGACAGGCTCCCCCCTGGGCTACACCTTC | CASSERTGSPLGYTF
TRBJ2-2 | TRBV7-6 | TRBD1 | few | TGTGCCAGCAGCCCAGCCGCAGGGGGAAGCACCGGGGAGCTGTTTTTT | CASSPAAGGSTGELFF
TRBJ2-1 | TRBV19 | TRBD2 | . | TGTGCCAGTAGTCCTGGTATAGCGGGAGGTGATGAGCAGTTCTTC | CASSPGIAGGDEQFF
TRBJ2-5 | TRBV4-2 | . | . | TGTGCCAGCAGCCAAGACGGGCCTTGGGGTAGGGGTGTCCAAACTCGGAAAGAGACCCAGTACTTC | CASSQDGPWGRGVQTRKETQYF
TRBJ1-1 | TRBV7-3 | . | once | TGTGCCAGCAGCTTACAGGGCGCGAGTACTGAAGCTTTCTTT | CASSLQGASTEAFF
TRBJ2-2 | TRBV29-1 | TRBD2 | few | TGCAGCGCCCTACCCGGACTAGCGGGAGGCACCGGGGAGCTGTTTTTT | CSALPGLAGGTGELFF
TRBJ2-7 | TRBV28 | TRBD1 | . | TGTGCCAGCACCGAGACAGGGGATTCCTACGAGCAGTACTTC | CASTETGDSYEQYF
TRBJ2-7 | TRBV30 | . | . | TGTGCCTGGAGTACCGGAGTTACCTACGAGCAGTACTTC | CAWSTGVTYEQYF
TRBJ1-6 | TRBV27 | . | . | TGTGCCAGCAGTTTGGAGGGACCCTATAATTCACCCCTCCACTTT | CASSLEGPYNSPLHF
TRBJ2-4 | TRBV19 | . | . | TGTGCCAGTAGTTCCACCCCCCAGGGGACCAAAAACATTCAGTACTTC | CASSSTPQGTKNIQYF
TRBJ1-1 | TRBV14 | . | . | TGTGCCAGCAGCCAAGTGGGGGGTGGGAACACTGAAGCTTTCTTT | CASSQVGGGNTEAFF
TRBJ2-2 | TRBV12-5 | . | . | TGTGCTAGTGGTTTCCGACTAACCACCGGGGAGCTGTTTTTT | CASGFRLTTGELFF